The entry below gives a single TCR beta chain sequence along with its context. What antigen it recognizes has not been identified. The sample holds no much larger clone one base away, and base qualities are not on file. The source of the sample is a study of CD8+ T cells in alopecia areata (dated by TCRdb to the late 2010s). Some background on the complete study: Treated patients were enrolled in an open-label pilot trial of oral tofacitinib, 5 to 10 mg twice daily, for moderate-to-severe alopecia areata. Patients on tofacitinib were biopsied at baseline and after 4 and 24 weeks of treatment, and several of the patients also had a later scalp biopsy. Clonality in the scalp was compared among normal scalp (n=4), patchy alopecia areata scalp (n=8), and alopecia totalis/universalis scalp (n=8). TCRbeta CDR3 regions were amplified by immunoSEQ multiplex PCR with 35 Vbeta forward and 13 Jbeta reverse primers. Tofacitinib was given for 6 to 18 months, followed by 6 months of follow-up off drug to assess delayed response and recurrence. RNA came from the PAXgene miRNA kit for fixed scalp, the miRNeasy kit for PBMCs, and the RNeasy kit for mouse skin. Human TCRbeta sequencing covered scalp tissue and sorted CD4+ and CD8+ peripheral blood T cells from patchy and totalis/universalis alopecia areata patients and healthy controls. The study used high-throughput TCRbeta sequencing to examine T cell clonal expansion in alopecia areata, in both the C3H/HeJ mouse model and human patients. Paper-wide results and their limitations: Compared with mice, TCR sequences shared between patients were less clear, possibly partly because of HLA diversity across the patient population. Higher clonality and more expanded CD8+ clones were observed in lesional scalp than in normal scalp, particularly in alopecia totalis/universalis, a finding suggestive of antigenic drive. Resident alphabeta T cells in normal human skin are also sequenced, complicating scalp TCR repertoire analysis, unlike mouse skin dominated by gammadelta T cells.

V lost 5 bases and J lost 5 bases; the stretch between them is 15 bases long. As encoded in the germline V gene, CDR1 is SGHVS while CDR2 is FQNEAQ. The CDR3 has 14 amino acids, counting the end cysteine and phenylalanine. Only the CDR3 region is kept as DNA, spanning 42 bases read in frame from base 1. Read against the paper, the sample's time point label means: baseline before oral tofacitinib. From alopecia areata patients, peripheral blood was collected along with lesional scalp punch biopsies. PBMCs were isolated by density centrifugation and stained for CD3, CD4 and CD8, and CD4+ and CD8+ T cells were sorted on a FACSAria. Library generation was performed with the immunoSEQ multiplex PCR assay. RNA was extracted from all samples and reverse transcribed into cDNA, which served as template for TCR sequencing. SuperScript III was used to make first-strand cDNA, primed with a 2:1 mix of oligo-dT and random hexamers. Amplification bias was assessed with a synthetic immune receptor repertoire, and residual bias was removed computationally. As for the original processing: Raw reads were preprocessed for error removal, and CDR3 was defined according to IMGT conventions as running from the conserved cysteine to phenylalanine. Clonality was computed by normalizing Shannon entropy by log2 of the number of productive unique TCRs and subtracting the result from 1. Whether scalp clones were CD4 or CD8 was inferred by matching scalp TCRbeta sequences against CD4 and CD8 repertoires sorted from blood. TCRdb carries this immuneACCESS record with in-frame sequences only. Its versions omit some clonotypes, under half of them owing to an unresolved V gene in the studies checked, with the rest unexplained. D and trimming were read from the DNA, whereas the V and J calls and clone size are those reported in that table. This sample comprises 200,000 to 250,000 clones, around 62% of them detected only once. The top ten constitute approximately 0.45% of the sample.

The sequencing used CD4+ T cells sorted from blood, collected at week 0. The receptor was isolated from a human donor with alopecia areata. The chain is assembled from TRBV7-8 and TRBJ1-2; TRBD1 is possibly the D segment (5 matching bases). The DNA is TGTGCCAGCAGCGCGCGGGACGGCGCTTATGGCTACACCTTC. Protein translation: CASSARDGAYGYTF.